This T cell receptor (beta chain) appears in the sequencing data of a study of T cell repertoires in aging, cancer and after chemotherapy. TRB rearrangements spanning V, D and J were amplified using mixed TRB-A/B primers. TCRdb ran MiXCR on the multiplex PCR reads and lists one entry per CDR3 protein. The sample shows approximately 9,800 distinct CDR3 sequences, about 37% of them seen only once. The CDR3 is made up of 15 amino acids. CDR1 is LNHDA and CDR2 is SQIVND in the germline V gene (reference sequence). Trimming at V came to 3 bases and at J to 2 bases, leaving 4 bases not matched to a gene. This clonotype is medium-sized (0.01 to 0.1%) in the sample. Peripheral blood genomic DNA, not sorted cells or RNA, was the template.

The sequenced material came from blood. The TCR originated in a human donor in good health. The chain uses TRBV19 and TRBJ2-5, with TRBD2 matching 9 bases. In DNA form, the CDR3 reads TGTGCCAGTAGTATTAAAGCGGGGGGACAAGAGACCCAGTACTTC. Protein product: CASSIKAGGQETQYF.